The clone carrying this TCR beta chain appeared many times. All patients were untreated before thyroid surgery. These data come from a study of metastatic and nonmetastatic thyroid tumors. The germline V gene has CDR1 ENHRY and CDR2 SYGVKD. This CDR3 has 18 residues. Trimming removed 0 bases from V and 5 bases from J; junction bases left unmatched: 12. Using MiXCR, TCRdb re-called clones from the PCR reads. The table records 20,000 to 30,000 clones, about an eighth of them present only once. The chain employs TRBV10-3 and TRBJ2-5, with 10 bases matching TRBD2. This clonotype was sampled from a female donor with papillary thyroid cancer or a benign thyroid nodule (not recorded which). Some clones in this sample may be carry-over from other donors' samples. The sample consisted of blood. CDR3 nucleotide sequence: TGTGCCATCAGTGAGTCGGCAGGCCTAGCGGGAGTTATGGAGACCCAGTACTTC. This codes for CAISESAGLAGVMETQYF.